This T cell receptor beta chain was recovered during a study of OX40 agonist ivuxolimab in advanced cancers. Study findings and constraints: The antigens recognized by the expanded peripheral T cells, that is their antigen specificity, were not determined.

CDR1 is SGHNT, CDR2 YENEEA, per germline. The CDR3 is 15 residues long. Trimming removed 1 base at V and 3 bases at J, with 12 bases between. Profiling relied on immunoSEQ multiplex PCR, and the TCRdb table lists in-frame clones only, not all of them. The table includes over 40,000 clones, around 81% detected once. This clone was counted a few times. Its antigen is currently unknown. This chain joins TRBV11-3 and TRBJ2-5, with D possibly matching TRBD1 (5 bases). The specimen was CD4+ or CD8+ T cells sorted from blood, collected in a trial of the OX40 agonist ivuxolimab. The clonotype comes from an adult with an advanced solid tumor such as melanoma, head and neck, liver or kidney cancer. CDR3 in amino acids: CASSLGGRGEETQYF. The CDR3 nucleotides read TGTGCCAGCAGCTTAGGGGGAAGGGGCGAAGAGACCCAGTACTTC.